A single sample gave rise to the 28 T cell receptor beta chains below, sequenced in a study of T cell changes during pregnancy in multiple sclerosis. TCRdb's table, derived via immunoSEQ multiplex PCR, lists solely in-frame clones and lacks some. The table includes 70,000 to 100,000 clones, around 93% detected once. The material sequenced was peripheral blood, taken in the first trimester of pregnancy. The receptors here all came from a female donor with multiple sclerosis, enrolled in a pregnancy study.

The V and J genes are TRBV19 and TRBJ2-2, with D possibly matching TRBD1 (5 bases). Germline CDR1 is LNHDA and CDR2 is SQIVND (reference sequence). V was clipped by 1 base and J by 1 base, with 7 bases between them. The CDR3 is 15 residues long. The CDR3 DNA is TGTGCCAGTAGTATAGGTCAGGGGAACACCGGGGAGCTGTTTTTT. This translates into CASSIGQGNTGELFF.

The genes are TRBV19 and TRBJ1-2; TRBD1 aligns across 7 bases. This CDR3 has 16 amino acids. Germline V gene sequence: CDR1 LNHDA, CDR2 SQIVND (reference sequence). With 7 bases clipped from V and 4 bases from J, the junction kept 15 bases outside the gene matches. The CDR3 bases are TGTGCCAGTATTGATTCCGGGACAGCCCCCTCCTATGGCTACACCTTC. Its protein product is CASIDSGTAPSYGYTF.

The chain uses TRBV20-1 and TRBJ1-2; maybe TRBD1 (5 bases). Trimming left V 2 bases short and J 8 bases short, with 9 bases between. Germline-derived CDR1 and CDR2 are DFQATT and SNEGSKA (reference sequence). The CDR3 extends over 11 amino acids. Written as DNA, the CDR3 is TGCAGTGCTAGACCAGGGTACGGCTACACCTTC. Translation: CSARPGYGYTF.

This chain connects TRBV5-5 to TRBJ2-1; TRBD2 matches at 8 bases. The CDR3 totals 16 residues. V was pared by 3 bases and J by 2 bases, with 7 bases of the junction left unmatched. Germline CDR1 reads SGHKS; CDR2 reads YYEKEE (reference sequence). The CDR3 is CASSYLLAEPYNEQFF. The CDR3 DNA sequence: TGTGCCAGCAGCTACCTACTAGCGGAGCCCTACAATGAGCAGTTCTTC.

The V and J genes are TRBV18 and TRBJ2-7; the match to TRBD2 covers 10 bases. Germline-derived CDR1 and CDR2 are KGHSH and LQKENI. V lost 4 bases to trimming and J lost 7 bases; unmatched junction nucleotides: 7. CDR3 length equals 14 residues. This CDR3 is CASSHLAGEGEQYF. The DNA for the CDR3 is TGTGCCAGCTCACACCTAGCGGGAGAGGGGGAGCAGTACTTC.

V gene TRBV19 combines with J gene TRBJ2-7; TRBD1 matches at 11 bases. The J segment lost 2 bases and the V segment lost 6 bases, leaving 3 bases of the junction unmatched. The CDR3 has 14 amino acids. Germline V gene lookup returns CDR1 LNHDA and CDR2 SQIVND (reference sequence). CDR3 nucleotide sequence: TGTGCCAGTAGGGGACAGGGGGAGACCTACGAGCAGTACTTC. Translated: CASRGQGETYEQYF.

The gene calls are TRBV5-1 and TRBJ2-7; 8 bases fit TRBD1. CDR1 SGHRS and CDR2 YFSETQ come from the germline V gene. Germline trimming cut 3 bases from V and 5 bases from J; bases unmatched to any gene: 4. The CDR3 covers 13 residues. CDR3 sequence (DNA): TGCGCCAGCAGCTCGGACAGGGCTAACGAGCAGTACTTC. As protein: CASSSDRANEQYF.

CDR3 in DNA: TGTGCCGTCGGTTTGGACTACTCCTACGAGCAGTACTTC. Translating gives CAVGLDYSYEQYF. V and J are TRBV25-1 and TRBJ2-7, with a possible D match to TRBD2 (6 bases). Trimming shortened V by 11 bases and J by 0 bases, and 14 bases separated the two germline ends. The CDR3 sequence is 13 residues long. In germline, CDR1 is MGHDK, CDR2 SYGVNS.

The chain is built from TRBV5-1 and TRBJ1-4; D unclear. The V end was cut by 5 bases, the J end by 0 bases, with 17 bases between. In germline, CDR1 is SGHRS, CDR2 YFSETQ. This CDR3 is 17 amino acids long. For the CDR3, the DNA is TGCGCCAGCAGACTATCGGGAAGGATTGCAACTAATGAAAAACTGTTTTTT. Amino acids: CASRLSGRIATNEKLFF.

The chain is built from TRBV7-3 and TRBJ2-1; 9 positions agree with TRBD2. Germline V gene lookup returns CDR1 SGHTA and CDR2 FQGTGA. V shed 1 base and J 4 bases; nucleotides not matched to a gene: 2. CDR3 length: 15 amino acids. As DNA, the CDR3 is TGTGCCAGCAGCTTAATAACTAGCGGGTACAATGAGCAGTTCTTC. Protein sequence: CASSLITSGYNEQFF.

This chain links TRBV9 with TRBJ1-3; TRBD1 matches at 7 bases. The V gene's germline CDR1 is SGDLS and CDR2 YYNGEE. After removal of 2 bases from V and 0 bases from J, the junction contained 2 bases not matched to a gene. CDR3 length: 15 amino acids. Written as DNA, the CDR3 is TGTGCCAGCAGCGTTGGGACAGCCTCTGGAAACACCATATATTTT. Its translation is CASSVGTASGNTIYF.

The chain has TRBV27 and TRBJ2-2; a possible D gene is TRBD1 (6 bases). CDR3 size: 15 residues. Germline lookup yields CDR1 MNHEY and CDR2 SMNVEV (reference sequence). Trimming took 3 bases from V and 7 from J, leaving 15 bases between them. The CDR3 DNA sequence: TGTGCCAGCAGTTTCTTAGCAGGGGATGGCGGGGAGCTGTTTTTT. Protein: CASSFLAGDGGELFF.

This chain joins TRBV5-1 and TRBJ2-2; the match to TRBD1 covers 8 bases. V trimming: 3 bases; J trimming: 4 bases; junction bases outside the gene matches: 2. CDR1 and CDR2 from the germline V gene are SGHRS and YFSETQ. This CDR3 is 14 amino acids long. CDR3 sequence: CASSSGQGTGELFF. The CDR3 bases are TGCGCCAGCAGCTCAGGACAGGGCACCGGGGAGCTGTTTTTT.

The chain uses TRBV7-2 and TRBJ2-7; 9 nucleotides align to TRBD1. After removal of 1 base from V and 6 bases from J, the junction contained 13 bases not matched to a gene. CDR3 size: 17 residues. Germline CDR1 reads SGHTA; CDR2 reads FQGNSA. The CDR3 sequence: CASSLDGETGGRGEQYF. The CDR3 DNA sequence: TGTGCCAGCAGCTTAGACGGGGAAACAGGGGGCCGGGGCGAGCAGTACTTC. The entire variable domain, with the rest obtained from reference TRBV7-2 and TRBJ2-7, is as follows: GAGVSQSPSNKVTEKGKDVELRCDPISGHTALYWYRQSLGQGLEFLIYFQGNSAPDKSGLPSDRFSAERTGGSVSTLTIQRTQQEDSAVYLCASSLDGETGGRGEQYFGPGTRLTVT.

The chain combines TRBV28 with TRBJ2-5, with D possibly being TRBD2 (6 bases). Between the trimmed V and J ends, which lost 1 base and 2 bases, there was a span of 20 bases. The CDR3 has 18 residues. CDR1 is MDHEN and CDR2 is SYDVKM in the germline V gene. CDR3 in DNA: TGTGCCAGCAGTTTATTAGCGGCTATGGGGGTCGAACAAGAGACCCAGTACTTC. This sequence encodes CASSLLAAMGVEQETQYF.

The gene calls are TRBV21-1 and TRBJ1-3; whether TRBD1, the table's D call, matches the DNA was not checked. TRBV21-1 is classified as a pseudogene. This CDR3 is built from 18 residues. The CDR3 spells CASSPRGTAHYSGNTIYF. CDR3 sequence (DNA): TGTGCCAGCAGCCCCAGGGGGACAGCTCATTACTCTGGAAACACCATATATTTT.

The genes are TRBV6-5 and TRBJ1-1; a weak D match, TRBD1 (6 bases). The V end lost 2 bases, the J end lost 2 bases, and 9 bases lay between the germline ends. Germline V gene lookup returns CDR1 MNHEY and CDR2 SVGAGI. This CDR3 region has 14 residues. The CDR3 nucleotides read TGTGCCAGCAGTTACCTAGGGGGAAACACTGAAGCTTTCTTT. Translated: CASSYLGGNTEAFF.

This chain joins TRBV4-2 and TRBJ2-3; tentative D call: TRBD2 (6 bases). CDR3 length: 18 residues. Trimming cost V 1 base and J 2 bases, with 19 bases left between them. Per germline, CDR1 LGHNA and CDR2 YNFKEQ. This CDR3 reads CASSQGLGAGANTDTQYF. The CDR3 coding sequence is TGTGCCAGCAGCCAAGGTCTGGGAGCGGGTGCGAACACAGATACGCAGTATTTT.

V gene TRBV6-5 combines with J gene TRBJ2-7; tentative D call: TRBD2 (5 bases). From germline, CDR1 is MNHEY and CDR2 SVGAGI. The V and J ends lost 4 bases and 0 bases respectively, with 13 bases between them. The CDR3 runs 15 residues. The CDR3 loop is CASSSTGRDSYEQYF. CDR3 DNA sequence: TGTGCCAGCAGTTCCACGGGAAGGGACTCCTACGAGCAGTACTTC.

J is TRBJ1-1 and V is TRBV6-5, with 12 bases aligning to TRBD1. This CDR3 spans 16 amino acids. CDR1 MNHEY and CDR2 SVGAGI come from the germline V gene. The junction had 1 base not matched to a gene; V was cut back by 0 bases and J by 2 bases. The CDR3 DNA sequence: TGTGCCAGCAGTTACTCGGGGACAGGGGGCAACACTGAAGCTTTCTTT. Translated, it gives CASSYSGTGGNTEAFF.

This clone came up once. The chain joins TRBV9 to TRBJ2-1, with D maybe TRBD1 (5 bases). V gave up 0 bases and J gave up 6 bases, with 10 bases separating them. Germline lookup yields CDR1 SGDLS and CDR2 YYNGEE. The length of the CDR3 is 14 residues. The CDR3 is CASSVGSRGNEQFF. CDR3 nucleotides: TGTGCCAGCAGCGTAGGGTCTAGGGGCAATGAGCAGTTCTTC.

In nucleotides, the CDR3 is TGTGCCAGTACCGATCCCATGGGGCGGGAGGCGGGGAATGAGCAGTTCTTC. Its translation is CASTDPMGREAGNEQFF. The J gene is TRBJ2-1, the V gene TRBV19, with 8 bases that match TRBD2. The CDR3 runs to 17 residues. CDR1 and CDR2 from the germline V gene are LNHDA and SQIVND (reference sequence). With 7 bases clipped from V and 7 bases from J, the junction kept 18 bases outside the gene matches.

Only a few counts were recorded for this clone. CDR3 sequence (DNA): TGTGCCAGCAGCCCGCCCGGTTGGGAAGCTTTCTTT. Encoded protein: CASSPPGWEAFF. The chain carries TRBV7-8 and TRBJ1-1; D not certain. This CDR3 is 12 amino acids long. Trimming pared 5 bases from V and 8 bases from J, leaving 12 bases between. Germline CDR1 reads SGHVS; CDR2 reads FQNEAQ.

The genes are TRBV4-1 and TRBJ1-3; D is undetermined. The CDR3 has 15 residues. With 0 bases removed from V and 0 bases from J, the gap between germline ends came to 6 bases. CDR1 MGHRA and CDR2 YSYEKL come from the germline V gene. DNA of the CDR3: TGCGCCAGCAGCCAAGAAGGGAGCTCTGGAAACACCATATATTTT. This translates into CASSQEGSSGNTIYF.

The CDR3 DNA is TGTGCCAGCAGTTTATCAGGGGCTAGCACAGATACGCAGTATTTT. Protein: CASSLSGASTDTQYF. The chain employs TRBV27 and TRBJ2-3; a weak D match, TRBD1 (5 bases). Trimming stripped 0 bases from V and 0 bases from J, with 7 bases between. Germline V CDR1 and CDR2: MNHEY, SMNVEV (reference sequence). The CDR3 runs 15 residues.

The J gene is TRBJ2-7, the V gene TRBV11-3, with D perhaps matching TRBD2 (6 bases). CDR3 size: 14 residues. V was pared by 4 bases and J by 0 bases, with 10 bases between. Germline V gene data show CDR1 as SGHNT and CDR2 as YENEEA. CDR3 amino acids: CASSWDLVSYEQYF. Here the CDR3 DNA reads TGTGCCAGCAGCTGGGACTTGGTCTCCTACGAGCAGTACTTC. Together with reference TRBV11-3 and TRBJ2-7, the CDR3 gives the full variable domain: EAGVVQSPRYKIIEKKQPVAFWCNPISGHNTLYWYLQNLGQGPELLIRYENEEAVDDSQLPKDRFSAERLKGVDSTLKIQPAELGDSAVYLCASSWDLVSYEQYFGPGTRLTVT.

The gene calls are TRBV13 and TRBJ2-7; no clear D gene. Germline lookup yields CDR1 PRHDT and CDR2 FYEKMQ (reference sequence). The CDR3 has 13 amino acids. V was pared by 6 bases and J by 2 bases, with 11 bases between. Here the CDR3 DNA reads TGTGCCAGCAGTCTATTGCTGACCTACGAGCAGTACTTC. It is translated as CASSLLLTYEQYF.

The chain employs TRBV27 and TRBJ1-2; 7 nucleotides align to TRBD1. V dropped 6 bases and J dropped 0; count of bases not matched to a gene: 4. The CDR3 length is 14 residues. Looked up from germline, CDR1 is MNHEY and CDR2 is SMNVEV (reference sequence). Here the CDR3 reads CASSQGGPNYGYTF. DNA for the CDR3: TGTGCCAGCAGCCAGGGGGGCCCTAACTATGGCTACACCTTC.